This entry features one T cell receptor (beta chain) sequence. Its antigen target is currently unknown. One end of the junction fails to match germline, which may point to a read error. The receptor library was made with the immunoSEQ multiplex PCR assay. For the multiplex PCR, a mixture combining 60 forward primers for TCR Vbeta segments and 13 reverse primers for TCR Jbeta segments was used. The CDR3 region of rearranged TCR beta genes was amplified from genomic DNA with a multiplex PCR assay. Amplified TCR beta libraries were sequenced as 87-base-pair reads on the Illumina HiSeq System. In the authors' own workflow: Across the 500 to 750 repertoires, a later analysis counted roughly 84 million unique TCR beta chains, roughly 11 million of which were shared by at least two donors. Raw reads were error-corrected and collapsed into unique sequences with a nearest-neighbor algorithm that merged closely related sequences to remove PCR and sequencing errors. Alignment of CDR3 sequences to IMGT reference sequences was used to assign V, D and J gene segments. For a sequence to be retained, a match of at least six nucleotides was required to both a V gene segment and a J gene segment. A rearrangement counted as productive if the CDR3 had no stop codons and remained in frame with V and J, and every other rearrangement counted as non-productive. Following IMGT convention, CDR3 was defined as the stretch from the second conserved V-encoded cysteine to the conserved J-encoded phenylalanine. In an earlier analysis of just under 600 of the donors, sequences lacking an unambiguous match to a single V gene segment were excluded. In an earlier analysis of several hundred of the donors, V segments were called functional above 56.7% productive rearrangements and were called segregating when the between-donor standard deviation exceeded 5%. A statistical classification framework was built for diagnosing cytomegalovirus status from the catalog of TCR beta chain sequences. V and J gene assignment, in a later analysis, came from comparing TCR nucleotide sequences with IMGT/GENE-DB human TR gene sequences. The TCRdist pipeline was used in a later analysis to assign CDR3 sequences and most-parsimonious VDJ recombination scenarios. In a later analysis, every TCR beta chain was defined by the combination of its CDR3 amino acid sequence and its V-gene family, and reads without a unique V-gene family were dropped. A later analysis removed several hundred highly shared, low-generation-probability nucleotide sequences to deal with suspected cross-contamination and a sequencing artifact. In a later analysis, a clonal expansion index for each public chain was calculated from normalized within-repertoire ranks of inferred template counts. A later analysis computed generation probabilities with a VDJ recombination model fitted to out-of-frame rearrangements, and checked the results against IGoR. In a later analysis, hypergeometric tests were used to score TCR-TCR, TCR-HLA and TCR-CMV co-occurrence, with a repertoire-size bias correction applied to TCR pairs. To estimate false discovery rates, a later analysis permuted the HLA or CMV assignments 20 times. In a later analysis, co-occurring TCRs were grouped with DBSCAN, and TCRdist sequence similarity was added when clustering was performed within HLA-allele-positive subsets. For co-occurrence clustering, repertoires with fewer than 30,000 or more than 120,000 public chains were excluded, along with four or five repertoires with anomalous nucleotide sharing. As stored in TCRdb, this immuneACCESS dataset retains in-frame rearrangements with V and J assigned. A fraction of the clones does not appear; measured against another copy, unresolved V genes explain less than half of the discrepancy, and the remainder lacks a known reason. The D gene and trimming were derived from the DNA, and the V and J assignments and clone size from that table. The sample includes 150,000 to 200,000 clones, with approximately 78% observed a single time. The ten largest clones add up to over 10% of the sample.

CDR1 and CDR2 are drawn from the germline V gene: SGHRS, YFSETQ. From its cysteine to its phenylalanine, the CDR3 spans 13 amino acids. Just CDR3 DNA is preserved here, 39 bases in frame from base 1. This record comes from a study of cytomegalovirus exposure and HLA in healthy donors (dated by TCRdb to about 2017). Background for the entire study: An earlier analysis of approximately 640 of the donors reported 250 to 300 Gb of sequence data and 100 million to 130 million unique TCR beta sequences from roughly 200 million T cells. Roughly 300 gigabases of sequencing data and 80 million or so unique TCR sequences were included in an early release covering 500 to 750 HLA-typed donors. Of the 300 to 500 genotyped donors, 81% were placed in the genetic ancestry cluster associated with self-reported Caucasian donors. The aim of the study was to test whether cataloging public T cell receptors could identify signatures of past pathogen exposure. The T cell repertoires of 670 or so subjects were profiled by immunosequencing and related to cytomegalovirus serostatus. Along with the approximately 670-subject first cohort, a separate validation cohort of over a hundred different subjects was used. To predict cytomegalovirus infection status, the study brought together high-throughput TCR immunosequencing, statistical association of individual TCRs with disease status, and machine learning. A later analysis re-analyzed previously published TCR beta repertoires from roughly 600 donors and added high-resolution HLA genotyping to study TCR occurrence patterns. In the later analysis, no new phenotypic data were used to find candidate immune exposures; instead, reliance was placed on TCR beta sequences and their occurrence across donors. To decide whether each TCR beta V gene segment behaved as functional or pseudogenic, an earlier analysis of some 600 of the donors relied on high-throughput TCR beta sequencing. Donor age, sex, ethnicity and CMV serostatus were compiled together with the repertoire data. A later genetic analysis used genome-wide SNP genotypes for about 65% of the roughly 700 donors, treating that subset as a discovery cohort. Every discovery cohort repertoire had been produced on one sequencing platform. HLA typing included class I and class II loci at four-digit resolution. Typing coverage varied by locus: roughly 620-640 donors for A, B, C, DRB1 and DQB1; approximately 520 for DQA1; more than 600 for DPA1; 450 to 480 for DPB1. Several DR-DQ haplotypes were handled as single units for association and clustering because linkage in the cohort was strong. Among 398 genotyped donors of the cohort, an average of around 240,000 unique TCR beta nucleotide sequences were sequenced per donor, roughly a sixth of them non-productive.

The cohort comprised 670 or so healthy bone marrow donors. At the time of sampling, every cohort member was nominally healthy, though immune exposures that went unrecorded were likely present. The donor was CMV seropositive and was included in the group of some 290 seropositive cohort members. Every donor gave a peripheral blood sample, and the peripheral blood mononuclear cells from that sample were used for TCR beta sequencing. Genomic DNA was extracted from the blood cell samples with the Qiagen DNeasy Blood Extraction Kit. Study-wide findings and limitations: In both the original and validation cohorts, the classifier was reported to diagnose cytomegalovirus status with high specificity and sensitivity. A later analysis found that TCR association rates varied across HLA loci, with DRB1 alleles showing the most associated TCRs and HLA-C alleles the fewest. Compared with the roughly 700-donor mean, donors in an Asian-associated ancestry cluster had fewer N-insertions in productive TCRs, according to a later genetic analysis. According to the authors, the approach could potentially be generalized to other disease states and immunological phenotypes. Assigning TCR associations to individual alleles was difficult when HLA alleles, especially DR and DQ, strongly co-occurred. The earlier analysis of a few hundred of the donors excluded 15 to 20 rarely observed V segments, including chromosome 9 orphons, because counts were too low. A total of 150 to 200 TCR beta chains were listed by the study as associated with cytomegalovirus. Linkage disequilibrium might explain the correlated functional status among segregating V segments, but an unknown experimental factor could not be excluded. Several of the top co-occurrence clusters appeared to be linked to parvovirus B19, influenza, CMV and Epstein-Barr virus, according to a later analysis. In this cohort, only TCR beta chains were sequenced, and detectable features were limited by the absence of alpha or paired-chain data. For the cohort, immune exposure information was limited to CMV serostatus. In a later analysis, HLA-associated TCR beta chains showed more clonal expansion and lower generation probabilities than non-associated chains that were equally common. Because HLA typing was unavailable for some donors at each locus, only the typed subset was used in association tests. The presence/absence analyses assumed that sequencing depth was roughly uniform across donors, and that assumption may not be true. A few of the identified cytomegalovirus-associated TCR beta chains were confirmed in vitro to be specific for cytomegalovirus antigens. While some public TCRs were present in many individuals, most TCR sequences turned up only very rarely across donors. A later analysis associated 16,951 TCR beta sequences with specific HLA alleles at a false discovery rate of 0.05. V-gene and J-gene trimming of TCR beta chains was associated with a missense DCLRE1C variant in a later genetic analysis, and the association was replicated in an independent cohort. In an earlier analysis of over 550 of the donors, most TCR beta V segments were observed in productive rearrangements about 90% or about 30% of the time, broadly matching IMGT annotations. According to a later analysis, most CMV-associated TCR beta chains appeared to be HLA-restricted, and the HLA associations seemed to be driven largely by CMV exposure. A further reported finding was that TCR beta sequences accurately predicted the HLA-A and HLA-B alleles for most subjects in the first cohort. Some IMGT-functional V segments, including TRBV6-2 and TRBV6-3, could not be distinguished by the 87-base-pair reads and were therefore excluded. The sequencing pipeline was judged likely to have produced a cluster of highly shared sequence variants as a technical artifact.

The V and J genes are TRBV5-1 and TRBJ2-3; the D segment cannot be called with confidence. The sample comprised PBMCs. The sequence came from a woman between 45 and 65 years old in good health and CMV-seropositive. The bases are TGCGCCAGCAGCTTGGACAGCATAGATACGCAGTATTTT. Its amino acids are CASSLDSIDTQYF. Here the CDR3 is joined to the reference TRBV5-1 and TRBJ2-3 genes, and the full variable domain is: KAGVTQTPRYLIKTRGQQVTLSCSPISGHRSVSWYQQTPGQGLQFLFEYFSETQRNKGNFPGRFSGRQFSNSRSEMNVSTLELGDSALYLCASSLDSIDTQYFGPGTRLTVL.